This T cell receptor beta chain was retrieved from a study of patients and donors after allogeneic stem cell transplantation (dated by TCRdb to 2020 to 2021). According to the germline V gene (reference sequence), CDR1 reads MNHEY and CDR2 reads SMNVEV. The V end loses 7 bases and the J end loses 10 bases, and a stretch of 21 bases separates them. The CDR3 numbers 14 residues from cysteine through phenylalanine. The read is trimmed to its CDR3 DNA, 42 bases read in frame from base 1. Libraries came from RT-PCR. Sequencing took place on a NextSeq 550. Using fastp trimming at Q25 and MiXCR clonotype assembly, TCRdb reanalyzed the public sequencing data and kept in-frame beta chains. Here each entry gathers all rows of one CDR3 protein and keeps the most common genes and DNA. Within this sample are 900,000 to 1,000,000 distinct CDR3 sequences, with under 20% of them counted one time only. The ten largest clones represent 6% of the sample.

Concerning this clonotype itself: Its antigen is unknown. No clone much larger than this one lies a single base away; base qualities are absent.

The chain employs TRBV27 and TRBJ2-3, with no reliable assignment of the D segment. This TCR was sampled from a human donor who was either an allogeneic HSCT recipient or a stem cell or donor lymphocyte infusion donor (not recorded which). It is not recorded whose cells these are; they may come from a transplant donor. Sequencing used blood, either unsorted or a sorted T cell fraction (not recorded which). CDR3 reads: CASNPVVAYGPQYF. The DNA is TGTGCCAGCAATCCCGTAGTGGCGTATGGACCGCAGTATTTT.